Below, 11 T cell receptor beta chains from the same sample are listed, as sequenced in a study of vaccination and CD4 T cells after COVID-19. Described treatment: approximately 10-day PBMC culture with coronavirus spike peptide pools or control peptides (ViraFEST assay). These TCRs are of unknown antigen specificity. The Oncomine TCR Beta short-read assay was applied to DNA of cultured CD4+ T cells. TCRdb fed the PCR reads into MiXCR, producing one record per CDR3 protein. The sample has about 12,000 distinct CDR3 sequences, roughly half seen once. Sequenced material: cultured CD4+ T cells from blood, taken after SARS-CoV-2 vaccination. These receptors came from a human donor with COVID-19.

The chain couples TRBV18 to TRBJ2-5, with TRBD1 matching over 7 bases. Germline assignment: CDR1 KGHSH and CDR2 LQKENI. V lost 3 bases to trimming and J lost 4 bases; unmatched junction nucleotides: 2. The CDR3 is made up of 13 amino acids. The CDR3 coding sequence is TGTGCCAGCTCACCCCGGGACAGAGAGACCCAGTACTTC. It translates to CASSPRDRETQYF.

This chain joins TRBV7-8 and TRBJ2-3; 13 nucleotides agree with TRBD2. Looked up from germline, CDR1 is SGHVS and CDR2 is FQNEAQ. The CDR3 has 16 residues. V lost 5 bases to trimming and J lost 4 bases; unmatched junction nucleotides: 6. CDR3 bases: TGTGCCAGCAGCACCCGACTAGCGGGGGGTTCAGATACGCAGTATTTT. Residues: CASSTRLAGGSDTQYF.

V and J are TRBV7-2 and TRBJ2-1, with a weak D call TRBD1 (6 bases). Germline CDR1 and CDR2: SGHTA and FQGNSA. V was cut by 6 bases and J by 6 bases, with 18 bases left in between. The CDR3 has 15 amino acids. The DNA of the CDR3 is TGTGCCAGCAGTTACCAAGTGGGGGCTTCCAATGAGCAGTTCTTC. It yields the protein CASSYQVGASNEQFF.

The rearrangement links TRBV27 to TRBJ2-2; D gene unclear. This CDR3 is built from 14 residues. Germline CDR1 is MNHEY and CDR2 is SMNVEV (reference sequence). V lost 6 bases, J lost 2 bases, and 10 bases lay in between. Here the CDR3 DNA reads TGTGCCAGCAGGGGGTTGGATAACACCGGGGAGCTGTTTTTT. Protein: CASRGLDNTGELFF.

This sequence joins TRBV5-4 and TRBJ1-2; perhaps TRBD1 as D (6 bases). V was clipped by 4 bases and J by 4 bases, with 23 bases between them. The CDR3 is 17 amino acids. Per germline, CDR1 SGHNT and CDR2 YYREEE (reference sequence). CDR3: CASSGGGGGTVLYGYTF. The CDR3 DNA reads TGTGCCAGCAGCGGAGGGGGAGGGGGAACGGTCCTCTATGGCTACACCTTC. Filled out from reference TRBV5-4 and TRBJ1-2, the complete variable domain reads ETGVTQSPTHLIKTRGQQVTLRCSSQSGHNTVSWYQQALGQGPQFIFQYYREEENGRGNFPPRFSGLQFPNYSSELNVNALELDDSALYLCASSGGGGGTVLYGYTFGSGTRLTVV.

The rearrangement uses TRBV27 and TRBJ2-7; D is perhaps TRBD1 (6 bases). The CDR3 is 15 amino acids. V was trimmed by 4 bases and J by 0 bases, leaving 13 bases between them. The germline gives CDR1 MNHEY, CDR2 SMNVEV (reference sequence). Here the CDR3 DNA reads TGTGCCAGCAGTTCCTCCACGGACAGCTCCTACGAGCAGTACTTC. Its translation: CASSSSTDSSYEQYF.

V gene TRBV15 combines with J gene TRBJ2-7, with 7 bases that match TRBD1. Germline V gene sequence: CDR1 LNHNV, CDR2 YYDKDF (reference sequence). The CDR3 is 14 amino acids. After removal of 3 bases from V and 2 bases from J, the junction contained 4 bases not matched to a gene. CDR3 sequence: CATSRVGGTYEQYF. Written as DNA, the CDR3 is TGTGCCACCAGCAGGGTAGGGGGCACCTACGAGCAGTACTTC. The variable domain in full, completed from reference TRBV15 and TRBJ2-7, reads DAMVIQNPRYQVTQFGKPVTLSCSQTLNHNVMYWYQQKSSQAPKLLFHYYDKDFNNEADTPDNFQSRRPNTSFCFLDIRSPGLGDTAMYLCATSRVGGTYEQYFGPGTRLTVT.

The J gene is TRBJ1-1, the V gene TRBV11-1, with TRBD1 as a possible D gene (5 bases). CDR3 length: 15 amino acids. Deletions cut 2 bases from V and 2 bases from J, with 12 bases between. The V gene's germline CDR1 is SGHAT and CDR2 FQDESV (reference sequence). In nucleotides, the CDR3 is TGTGCCAGCAGCTTATGGTCGGGGCCTAACACTGAAGCTTTCTTT. It yields the protein CASSLWSGPNTEAFF. The whole variable domain, filled in from reference TRBV11-1 and TRBJ1-1, reads EAEVAQSPRYKITEKSQAVAFWCDPISGHATLYWYRQILGQGPELLVQFQDESVVDDSQLPKDRFSAERLKGVDSTLKIQPAELGDSAMYLCASSLWSGPNTEAFFGQGTRLTVV.

The genes are TRBV7-2 and TRBJ1-5, with D perhaps matching TRBD1 (6 bases). Trimming shortened V by 5 bases and J by 2 bases, and 13 bases separated the two germline ends. Germline V CDR1 and CDR2: SGHTA, FQGNSA. There are 15 residues in the CDR3. CDR3 protein: CASSTGGGRNQPQHF. The CDR3, as DNA: TGTGCCAGCAGCACCGGGGGGGGGCGCAATCAGCCCCAGCATTTT.

The V gene is TRBV6-2 or TRBV6-3, the J gene TRBJ2-5; no clear D gene. V was trimmed by 6 bases and J by 1 base, leaving 6 bases between them. The CDR3 has 12 amino acids. Germline V gives CDR1 MNHEY, CDR2 SVGEGT. CDR3 in amino acids: CASSPVQETQYF. In DNA form, the CDR3 reads TGTGCCAGCAGCCCCGTCCAAGAGACCCAGTACTTC.

The rearrangement links TRBV10-3 to TRBJ2-4, with 7 bases aligning to TRBD2. This CDR3 comprises 12 residues. Germline V gene sequence: CDR1 ENHRY, CDR2 SYGVKD. Losses at the gene ends were 3 bases for V and 9 bases for J; bases not matched to a gene: 2. The CDR3 coding sequence is TGTGCCATCAGTGACTCGGGGGGCATTCAGTACTTC. Translating gives CAISDSGGIQYF.